A single sample gave rise to the 11 T cell receptor beta chains below, sequenced in a study of blood T cell repertoires in COVID-19. Data came from immunoSEQ multiplex PCR; TCRdb stores just in-frame clones and leaves some out. The sample shows 35,000 to 50,000 clones, more than 70% of them seen only once. The sequenced material came from peripheral blood. The source of these receptors is a human donor in a cohort sampled during active COVID-19.

This chain joins TRBV6-2 or TRBV6-3 and TRBJ2-2; no clear D. This CDR3 region has 16 residues. V shed 0 bases and J shed 4 bases, with 12 bases lying between them. Germline V lookup: CDR1 MNHEY, CDR2 SVGEGT. The CDR3 coding sequence is TGTGCCAGCAGTTACTCCGTCCGAGTCCCCACCGGGGAGCTGTTTTTT. This gives the protein CASSYSVRVPTGELFF.

This clone has a single count. V is TRBV15 and J is TRBJ2-2; D perhaps matches TRBD2 (7 bases). Germline assignment: CDR1 LNHNV and CDR2 YYDKDF (reference sequence). The V and J ends lost 6 bases and 1 base respectively, with 15 bases between them. CDR3 length: 16 residues. CDR3: CATSRLGGQNTGELFF. In nucleotides, the CDR3 is TGTGCCACCAGTCGACTCGGGGGGCAGAACACCGGGGAGCTGTTTTTT.

This clone appeared once. The chain couples TRBV15 to TRBJ2-2, with D possibly TRBD1 on 6 matching bases. Per germline, CDR1 LNHNV and CDR2 YYDKDF (reference sequence). The CDR3 totals 17 residues. Deletions cut 0 bases from V and 3 bases from J, with 14 bases between. The CDR3 coding sequence is TGTGCCACCAGCAGAGAAAGGTGGGGGCCGGACACCGGGGAGCTGTTTTTT. Residues: CATSRERWGPDTGELFF. The complete variable domain, with remaining parts taken from reference TRBV15 and TRBJ2-2, reads DAMVIQNPRYQVTQFGKPVTLSCSQTLNHNVMYWYQQKSSQAPKLLFHYYDKDFNNEADTPDNFQSRRPNTSFCFLDIRSPGLGDTAMYLCATSRERWGPDTGELFFGEGSRLTVL.

V gene TRBV6-5 combines with J gene TRBJ2-1, with 10 bases that match TRBD2. CDR3 length: 12 residues. Germline V gene sequence: CDR1 MNHEY, CDR2 SVGAGI. The J segment lost 9 bases and the V segment lost 8 bases, leaving 4 bases of the junction unmatched. This chain's CDR3 is CASGTSVIEQFF. Here the CDR3 DNA reads TGTGCCAGCGGGACTAGCGTTATTGAGCAGTTCTTC.

This chain joins TRBV6-4 and TRBJ2-5; D is possibly TRBD1 (6 bases). The V gene lost 4 bases and the J gene lost 5 bases, with 17 bases spanning the gap. Looked up from germline, CDR1 is MRHNA and CDR2 is SNTAGT. The CDR3 has 15 amino acids. Here the CDR3 DNA reads TGTGCCAGCAGTGGGGGACAACAGCATGGGGAGACCCAGTACTTC. Residues: CASSGGQQHGETQYF.

The chain links TRBV4-2 to TRBJ2-7; 7 bases line up with TRBD1. This CDR3 is 15 amino acids long. V was pared by 4 bases and J by 7 bases, with 13 bases of the junction left unmatched. Germline assignment: CDR1 LGHNA and CDR2 YNFKEQ. For the CDR3, the DNA is TGTGCCAGCAGCCCGAGGACAGGAGCACGGGATGAGCAGTACTTC. Protein: CASSPRTGARDEQYF.

This chain connects TRBV7-9 to TRBJ2-1, with D tentatively TRBD1 (6 bases). In germline, CDR1 is SEHNR, CDR2 FQNEAQ (reference sequence). V was pared by 5 bases and J by 5 bases, with 19 bases between. The CDR3 totals 16 residues. The DNA of the CDR3 is TGTGCCAGCAGCCCGAGGGGGAACAGGGTGCACAATGAGCAGTTCTTC. It encodes CASSPRGNRVHNEQFF.

The rearrangement uses TRBV16 and TRBJ1-2, with D possibly matching TRBD1 (6 bases). V dropped 1 base and J dropped 7 bases, with 16 bases sitting between them. CDR1 is KGHSY and CDR2 is FQNENV in the germline V gene. The CDR3 covers 15 residues. The CDR3 DNA reads as TGTGCCAGCAGCCAATTTCCCGCGGGGGGCTCTGGCTACACCTTC. It codes for CASSQFPAGGSGYTF.

V usage is TRBV15 and J usage is TRBJ1-2; weak D call: TRBD1 (5 bases). Trimming shortened V by 3 bases and J by 10 bases, and 15 bases separated the two germline ends. In germline, CDR1 is LNHNV, CDR2 YYDKDF (reference sequence). The CDR3 spans 13 residues. The CDR3 loop reads CATSREPTVVYTF. As DNA, the CDR3 is TGTGCCACCAGCAGGGAACCGACAGTCGTCTACACCTTC.

V and J are TRBV28 and TRBJ1-1, with 7 bases matching TRBD1. Unmatched junction bases numbered 7, after V lost 4 bases and J lost 2 bases. There are 15 residues in the CDR3. Per germline, CDR1 MDHEN and CDR2 SYDVKM. The CDR3 region is CASSYDDRVNTEAFF. As DNA, the CDR3 is TGTGCCAGCAGTTACGACGACAGGGTCAACACTGAAGCTTTCTTT. Looking up the rest from reference TRBV28 and TRBJ1-1 gives the full variable domain: DVKVTQSSRYLVKRTGEKVFLECVQDMDHENMFWYRQDPGLGLRLIYFSYDVKMKEKGDIPEGYSVSREKKERFSLILESASTNQTSMYLCASSYDDRVNTEAFFGQGTRLTVV.

The chain employs TRBV4-2 and TRBJ2-7, with D unclear. The CDR3 covers 15 residues. The germline V gene has CDR1 LGHNA and CDR2 YNFKEQ. V lost 0 bases, J lost 3 bases, and 12 bases lay in between. The chain's CDR3 is CASSQESEVFYEQYF. The CDR3 DNA reads TGTGCCAGCAGCCAAGAATCAGAGGTTTTCTACGAGCAGTACTTC.